The source of this T cell receptor beta chain is a study of blood T cell repertoires in COVID-19. Across the whole study: Researchers got acute and convalescent COVID-19 samples from the United States, Italy and Spain.

Germline V lookup: CDR1 KGHDR, CDR2 SFDVKD. The CDR3 contains 14 residues. V dropped 4 bases and J dropped 0 bases, with 9 bases sitting between them. Donors in Cohort 3 counted as recovered after two negative PCRs, clearance, or symptom resolution. Original handling: Reference gene primer amplification in the assay estimated nucleated cell counts. The protocol was immunoSEQ multiplex PCR, while the TCRdb copy is restricted to in-frame clones and leaves out a portion. The DNA was the basis for D and trimming; V, J and clone size are from that table. The sample holds about 210,000 clones; more than 80% are singletons and the top ten take roughly 8.7%.

The rearrangement links TRBV24-1 to TRBJ2-7; D gene ambiguous. Material for sequencing was PBMCs or T cells enriched from blood (not recorded which). This TCR was sampled from a man aged 40-49 years who had recovered from COVID-19. The DNA of the CDR3 is TGTGCCACCAGTGACCCTAGATCCTCCTACGAGCAGTACTTC. It is translated as CATSDPRSSYEQYF.